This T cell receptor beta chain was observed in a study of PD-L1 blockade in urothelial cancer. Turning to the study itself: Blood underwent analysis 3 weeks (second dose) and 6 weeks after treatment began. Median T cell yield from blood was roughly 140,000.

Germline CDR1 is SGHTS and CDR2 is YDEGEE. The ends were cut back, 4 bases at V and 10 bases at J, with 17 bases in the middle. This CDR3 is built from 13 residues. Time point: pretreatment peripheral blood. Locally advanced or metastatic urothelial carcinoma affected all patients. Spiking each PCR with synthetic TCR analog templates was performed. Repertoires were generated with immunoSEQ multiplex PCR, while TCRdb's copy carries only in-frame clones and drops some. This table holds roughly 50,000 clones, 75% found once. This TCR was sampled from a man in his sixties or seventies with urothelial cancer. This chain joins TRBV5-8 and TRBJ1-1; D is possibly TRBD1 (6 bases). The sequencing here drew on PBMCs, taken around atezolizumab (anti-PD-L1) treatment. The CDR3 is CASSLRQVVVAFF. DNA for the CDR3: TGTGCCAGCAGCCTACGACAGGTGGTGGTAGCTTTCTTT.